Below are 21 T cell receptor beta chains sequenced from a single sample in a study of T cell responses to AZD1222 COVID-19 vaccine. Profiled with immunoSEQ multiplex PCR; TCRdb holds only in-frame clones, not every one. The repertoire holds roughly 130,000 clones, with under 95% as singletons. Source: peripheral blood, taken on day 0 of AZD1222 vaccination. These TCRs come from an adult in good health.

The chain links TRBV7-6 to TRBJ2-3; D is unresolved. The germline V gene has CDR1 SGHVS and CDR2 FNYEAQ. This CDR3 has 13 amino acids. V was shortened by 6 bases and J by 1 base, with 8 bases between the two germline ends. CDR3 nucleotide sequence: TGTGCCAGCAGGCAGAGCGGCACAGATACGCAGTATTTT. Translated: CASRQSGTDTQYF.

This clone appeared once. This chain connects TRBV7-3 to TRBJ2-2, with a possible D match to TRBD1 (6 bases). Germline V gene sequence: CDR1 SGHTA, CDR2 FQGTGA. The CDR3 loop spans 14 amino acids. Between the trimmed V and J ends, which lost 5 bases and 6 bases, there was a span of 13 bases. CDR3 DNA sequence: TGTGCCAGCAGCCCTGGGACACCCCCCGGGGAGCTGTTTTTT. Encoded protein: CASSPGTPPGELFF.

The rearrangement joins TRBV3-1 (or the pseudogene TRBV3-2) to TRBJ2-1; 9 bases fit TRBD1. The CDR3 is 17 amino acids. V was pared by 4 bases and J by 4 bases, with 11 bases of the junction left unmatched. Germline V CDR1 and CDR2: LGHDT, YNNKEL (reference sequence). The chain's CDR3 is CASSPPLGQGYYNEQFF. For the CDR3, the DNA is TGTGCCAGCAGCCCACCGCTGGGACAGGGATATTACAATGAGCAGTTCTTC.

This sequence joins TRBV5-1 and TRBJ2-7; D not certain. Germline V gene sequence: CDR1 SGHRS, CDR2 YFSETQ. Trimming took 0 bases from V and 2 from J, leaving 9 bases between them. The CDR3 has 14 residues. In nucleotides, the CDR3 is TGCGCCAGCAGCTTGGGTGAAGGACCCTACGAGCAGTACTTC. Protein: CASSLGEGPYEQYF.

The chain joins TRBV24-1 to TRBJ2-1; 8 nucleotides align to TRBD1. Germline V lookup: CDR1 KGHDR, CDR2 SFDVKD. The CDR3 extends over 17 amino acids. The V gene end was trimmed by 3 bases and the J gene end by 8 bases; junction bases not matched to a gene: 14. CDR3: CATSDPAGGNRGDEQFF. CDR3 nucleotide sequence: TGTGCCACCAGTGATCCAGCAGGGGGCAATAGGGGGGATGAGCAGTTCTTC.

The rearrangement uses TRBV19 and TRBJ1-5; the D is unclear. This CDR3 spans 15 amino acids. The germline V gene has CDR1 LNHDA and CDR2 SQIVND (reference sequence). V lost 2 bases to trimming and J lost 0 bases, with 8 bases between them. The CDR3 is CASSIRGTSNQPQHF. CDR3 nucleotides: TGTGCCAGTAGTATACGGGGAACTAGCAATCAGCCCCAGCATTTT.

This clone was observed once. The V and J genes are TRBV6-5 and TRBJ1-2; perhaps TRBD1 as D (6 bases). CDR1 and CDR2 (germline): MNHEY, SVGAGI. With 7 bases removed from V and 2 bases from J, the gap between germline ends came to 17 bases. CDR3 length equals 15 residues. The CDR3 region has the DNA TGTGCCAGCATCCCTCTGGGAGGACAGAACTATGGCTACACCTTC. The encoded protein is CASIPLGGQNYGYTF.

This chain joins TRBV19 and TRBJ1-2; the D gene is possibly TRBD1 (5 bases). The V gene lost 7 bases and the J gene lost 8 bases, with 17 bases spanning the gap. This CDR3 region has 13 residues. The germline gives CDR1 LNHDA, CDR2 SQIVND (reference sequence). Here the CDR3 DNA reads TGTGCCAGTAAGAGGGGAGATGGGGAAGGCTACACCTTC. Amino acids: CASKRGDGEGYTF.

The rearrangement joins TRBV9 to TRBJ1-2; 12 positions match TRBD1. This CDR3 is 15 amino acids long. V was pared by 8 bases and J by 4 bases, with 9 bases of the junction left unmatched. Per germline, CDR1 SGDLS and CDR2 YYNGEE. The CDR3: CASGTGGAGAYGYTF. The CDR3, as DNA: TGTGCCAGTGGGACAGGGGGCGCGGGTGCCTATGGCTACACCTTC.

The gene calls are TRBV25-1 and TRBJ1-6; D not resolved. Germline V CDR1 and CDR2: MGHDK, SYGVNS. The CDR3 totals 15 residues. V lost 0 bases to trimming and J lost 13 bases, with 16 bases between them. The CDR3 bases are TGTGCCAGCAGTGAATACGGAATAGGCAGCTCTCCCCTCCACTTT. It codes for CASSEYGIGSSPLHF. The whole variable domain, remainder taken from reference TRBV25-1 and TRBJ1-6, is EADIYQTPRYLVIGTGKKITLECSQTMGHDKMYWYQQDPGMELHLIHYSYGVNSTEKGDLSSESTVSRIRTEHFPLTLESARPSHTSQYLCASSEYGIGSSPLHFGNGTRLTVT.

This clone was seen a handful of times. The V call is TRBV5-4, the J call TRBJ1-1; D remains unclear. V lost 3 bases, J lost 4 bases, and 13 bases lay in between. The CDR3 is made up of 14 amino acids. Looked up from germline, CDR1 is SGHNT and CDR2 is YYREEE (reference sequence). The CDR3: CASSSGLRLTEAFF. Here the CDR3 DNA reads TGTGCCAGCAGCTCTGGGCTCAGGCTCACTGAAGCTTTCTTT.

This clone came up once. This sequence joins TRBV11-3 and TRBJ2-7; D is undetermined. This CDR3 has 13 residues. Looked up from germline, CDR1 is SGHNT and CDR2 is YENEEA. V lost 4 bases to trimming and J lost 6 bases, with 13 bases between them. The CDR3 nucleotides read TGTGCCAGCAGCTCAATCGGTTTGAGCGAGCAGTACTTC. Protein product: CASSSIGLSEQYF.

This rearrangement joins TRBV29-1 to TRBJ2-7; D ambiguous. The CDR3 has 12 amino acids. Trimming removed 4 bases at V and 3 bases at J, with 10 bases between. Germline V lookup: CDR1 SQVTM, CDR2 ANQGSEA. CDR3 protein: CSVVGSGYEQYF. CDR3 in DNA: TGCAGCGTTGTCGGGTCTGGCTACGAGCAGTACTTC.

This clone appeared once. The chain uses TRBV19 and TRBJ1-4; tentatively, D is TRBD1 (5 bases). In germline, CDR1 is LNHDA, CDR2 SQIVND (reference sequence). V was clipped by 3 bases and J by 7 bases, with 12 bases between them. This CDR3 is built from 14 residues. CDR3 nucleotides: TGTGCCAGTAGTATCGGCAGGGTAGGTGAAAAACTGTTTTTT. It is translated as CASSIGRVGEKLFF.

The rearrangement uses TRBV4-3 and TRBJ2-2; possible D gene TRBD1, 5 bases. The V gene lost 3 bases and the J gene lost 1 base, with 12 bases spanning the gap. CDR1 is LGHNA and CDR2 is YSLEER in the germline V gene. CDR3 length: 16 residues. For the CDR3, the DNA is TGCGCCAGCAGCCAGGACCCTGGACAGAACACCGGGGAGCTGTTTTTT. The encoded protein is CASSQDPGQNTGELFF.

The genes are TRBV7-9 and TRBJ1-2; D gene uncertain. Germline CDR1 SEHNR, CDR2 FQNEAQ (reference sequence). The V end was cut by 3 bases, the J end by 8 bases, with 16 bases between. The CDR3 spans 14 residues. In nucleotides, the CDR3 is TGTGCCAGCAGCTTTTCAACTTTGGGAAGAGGCTACACCTTC. Amino acids: CASSFSTLGRGYTF.

V usage is TRBV5-1 and J usage is TRBJ1-2; 12 bases are a match to TRBD1. Germline CDR1 SGHRS, CDR2 YFSETQ. The CDR3 extends over 14 amino acids. The junction had 7 bases not matched to a gene; V was cut back by 5 bases and J by 8 bases. CDR3 nucleotides: TGCGCCAGCAGTTGGGACAGGGGGCAAGACGGCTACACCTTC. This sequence encodes CASSWDRGQDGYTF.

This chain connects TRBV30 to TRBJ1-3, with D uncertain. The V end was cut by 2 bases, the J end by 0 bases, with 8 bases between. The length of the CDR3 is 14 residues. Germline CDR1 and CDR2: GTSNPN and SVGIG (reference sequence). Written as DNA, the CDR3 is TGTGCCTGGAGTCCGACGGGCTCTGGAAACACCATATATTTT. Protein sequence: CAWSPTGSGNTIYF. Full variable domain (remainder filled in from reference TRBV30 and TRBJ1-3): SQTIHQWPATLVQPVGSPLSLECTVEGTSNPNLYWYRQAAGRGLQLLFYSVGIGQISSEVPQNLSASRPQDRQFILSSKKLLLSDSGFYLCAWSPTGSGNTIYFGEGSWLTVV.

This clone has only one observation. The V gene is TRBV3-1 (or the pseudogene TRBV3-2), the J gene TRBJ2-7; D remains unclear. Germline V gene data show CDR1 as LGHDT and CDR2 as YNNKEL (reference sequence). The V gene lost 5 bases and the J gene lost 2 bases, with 16 bases spanning the gap. This CDR3 has 15 amino acids. The CDR3 region is CASSSLPVGPYEQYF. CDR3 coding DNA: TGTGCCAGCAGCTCTCTCCCCGTGGGTCCCTACGAGCAGTACTTC.

The CDR3 DNA follows: TGTGCCAGCAGCAGGGCTGGGGCCAACGTCCTGACTTTC. It encodes CASSRAGANVLTF. This chain links TRBV28 with TRBJ2-6; TRBD1 is a possible D gene (5 bases). CDR1 and CDR2 from the germline V gene are MDHEN and SYDVKM. With 6 bases removed from V and 2 bases from J, the gap between germline ends came to 5 bases. The CDR3 extends over 13 amino acids.

This chain links TRBV25-1 with TRBJ1-2; 7 bases agree with TRBD1. Losses at the gene ends were 3 bases for V and 10 bases for J; bases not matched to a gene: 5. Looked up from germline, CDR1 is MGHDK and CDR2 is SYGVNS. This CDR3 has 12 residues. CDR3 DNA: TGTGCCAGCAGTGAGCTGACAGGGCCCTACACCTTC. Translated: CASSELTGPYTF.